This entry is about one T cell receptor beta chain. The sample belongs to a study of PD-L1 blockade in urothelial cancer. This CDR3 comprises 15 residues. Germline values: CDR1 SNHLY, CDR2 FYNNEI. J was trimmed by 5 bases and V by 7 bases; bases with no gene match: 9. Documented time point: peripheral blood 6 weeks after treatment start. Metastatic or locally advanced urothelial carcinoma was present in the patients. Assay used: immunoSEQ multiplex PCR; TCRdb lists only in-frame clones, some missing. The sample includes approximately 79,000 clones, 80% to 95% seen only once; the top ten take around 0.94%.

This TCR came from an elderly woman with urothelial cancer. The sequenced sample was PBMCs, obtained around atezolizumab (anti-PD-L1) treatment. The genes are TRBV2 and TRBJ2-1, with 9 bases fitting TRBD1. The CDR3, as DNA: TGTGCCAGCAAGGGGAGGGACAGGGCCGACAATGAGCAGTTCTTC. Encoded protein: CASKGRDRADNEQFF.